These 19 T cell receptor beta chains originate from one sample sequenced in a study of T-cell reconstitution after alpha-beta-depleted transplantation in children. Construction of the TCRbeta library involved unique molecular identifiers. TCRdb ran MiXCR on the PCR reads and lists one entry per CDR3 protein. The repertoire holds 250,000 to 350,000 distinct CDR3 sequences, over 8% seen once, with around 10% in the top ten. Sample: PBMCs from the stem cell graft donor, taken from the stem cell graft. These receptor sequences come from a human donor who donated a stem cell graft to a child with SCID.

The V gene is TRBV2, the J gene TRBJ2-7; D is unclear. CDR1 is SNHLY and CDR2 is FYNNEI in the germline V gene. V lost 6 bases and J 4 bases, leaving 13 bases between the germline ends. CDR3 length: 13 residues. As DNA, the CDR3 is TGTGCCAGCAGCGAATGGCTTAGTTACGAGCAGTACTTC. Encoded protein: CASSEWLSYEQYF.

This clonotype was observed at least ten times. J is TRBJ1-6 and V is TRBV6-2 or TRBV6-3; 8 bases are a match to TRBD1. Germline V gene lookup returns CDR1 MNHEY and CDR2 SVGEGT. The junction had 10 bases not matched to a gene; V was cut back by 2 bases and J by 7 bases. The CDR3 totals 17 residues. In nucleotides, the CDR3 is TGTGCCAGCAGTTACCCCGAACTGGGACAGGCGAATTCACCCCTCCACTTT. It is translated as CASSYPELGQANSPLHF.

In its sample, this clonotype was seen a few times. This chain joins TRBV7-2 and TRBJ1-4; D remains ambiguous. The CDR3 loop spans 14 amino acids. V gave up 2 bases and J gave up 7 bases, with 11 bases separating them. The germline gives CDR1 SGHTA, CDR2 FQGNSA. CDR3: CASSLLGGSEKLFF. CDR3 bases: TGTGCCAGCAGCTTATTAGGTGGATCTGAAAAACTGTTTTTT.

The V call is TRBV6-4, the J call TRBJ2-1; D might be TRBD1 (6 bases). This CDR3 has 14 amino acids. Germline V CDR1 and CDR2: MRHNA, SNTAGT. The V and J ends lost 8 bases and 4 bases respectively, with 15 bases between them. The CDR3 here is CASSAGTYYNEQFF. Here the CDR3 DNA reads TGTGCCAGCTCAGCCGGGACATATTACAATGAGCAGTTCTTC.

This clonotype was seen more than once but under ten times. The V and J genes are TRBV21-1 and TRBJ1-1; TRBD1, the table's D call, was not compared with the DNA. TRBV21-1 is an annotated pseudogene. CDR3 length: 17 amino acids. The CDR3 loop is CASSKRAPDRGFPEAFF. CDR3 nucleotides: TGTGCCAGCAGCAAAAGGGCTCCGGACAGGGGTTTTCCTGAAGCTTTCTTT.

The chain carries TRBV12-5 and TRBJ1-4; the D gene is possibly TRBD1 (5 bases). Germline CDR1 is LGHNT and CDR2 is FRNRAP. V was shortened by 2 bases and J by 12 bases, with 10 bases between the two germline ends. The CDR3 spans 12 residues. CDR3 region: CASGLSVGELFF. The CDR3 DNA reads as TGTGCTAGTGGTTTGTCCGTGGGGGAACTGTTTTTT.

This clonotype has a handful of counts. The chain carries TRBV7-3 and TRBJ1-1; D gene uncertain. The V gene's germline CDR1 is SGHTA and CDR2 FQGTGA. CDR3 length: 17 residues. V was clipped by 2 bases and J by 0 bases, with 16 bases between them. CDR3 coding DNA: TGTGCCAGCAGCTTATGGACTCCGGAGGTCATGAACACTGAAGCTTTCTTT. Translated: CASSLWTPEVMNTEAFF.

This clonotype has more than one count but fewer than ten. This chain joins TRBV5-1 and TRBJ2-7; TRBD1 aligns across 8 bases. This CDR3 has 14 residues. Trimming cost V 5 bases and J 7 bases; bases outside gene matches: 11. Germline V gene sequence: CDR1 SGHRS, CDR2 YFSETQ. CDR3 sequence reads: CASRTGTGPKEQYF. DNA for the CDR3: TGCGCCAGCAGGACCGGGACAGGCCCTAAAGAGCAGTACTTC. Full variable domain (missing parts from reference TRBV5-1 and TRBJ2-7): KAGVTQTPRYLIKTRGQQVTLSCSPISGHRSVSWYQQTPGQGLQFLFEYFSETQRNKGNFPGRFSGRQFSNSRSEMNVSTLELGDSALYLCASRTGTGPKEQYFGPGTRLTVT.

This clonotype was picked up a small number of times. The genes are TRBV7-9 and TRBJ1-1; TRBD1 agrees at 8 bases. The germline V gene encodes CDR1 SEHNR and CDR2 FQNEAQ (reference sequence). The CDR3 runs 15 residues. Germline trimming cut 5 bases from V and 0 bases from J; bases unmatched to any gene: 5. The CDR3 DNA reads TGTGCCAGCAGCACAGGACAGGGAATGAACACTGAAGCTTTCTTT. Its protein is CASSTGQGMNTEAFF.

The genes are TRBV5-4 and TRBJ1-2; a possible D gene is TRBD1 (5 bases). With 1 base removed from V and 9 bases from J, the gap between germline ends came to 37 bases. In germline, CDR1 is SGHNT, CDR2 YYREEE (reference sequence). The CDR3 contains 21 residues. The CDR3 protein is CASSLSAGVDKPGRSLYSYTF. CDR3 sequence (DNA): TGTGCCAGCAGCTTGTCGGCGGGTGTAGACAAACCAGGGAGGTCCTTATATAGCTACACCTTC.

The chain employs TRBV6-5 and TRBJ1-6; D not certain. Deletions cut 8 bases from V and 11 bases from J, with 13 bases between. Germline CDR1 reads MNHEY; CDR2 reads SVGAGI. The CDR3 consists of 12 residues. CDR3 bases: TGTGCCAGCTTCACGGGTTACCCACCCCTCCACTTT. It encodes CASFTGYPPLHF.

In its sample, this clonotype was seen many times. The rearrangement joins TRBV28 to TRBJ2-1; 9 bases fit TRBD1. V trimming: 2 bases; J trimming: 3 bases; junction bases outside the gene matches: 8. The CDR3 consists of 17 residues. Per the germline V gene, CDR1 is MDHEN and CDR2 is SYDVKM. CDR3: CASSLIISGQGYNEQFF. For the CDR3, the DNA is TGTGCCAGCAGTTTAATTATATCGGGACAGGGCTACAATGAGCAGTTCTTC.

The CDR3 reads CASSPRTGVDQPQHF. The CDR3 nucleotides read TGTGCCAGCTCACCACGAACAGGGGTTGATCAGCCCCAGCATTTT. This chain uses TRBV18 with TRBJ1-5; 7 nucleotides match TRBD1. This CDR3 comprises 15 residues. Germline-derived CDR1 and CDR2 are KGHSH and LQKENI. The V and J ends lost 1 base and 5 bases, in that order; junction bases with no gene match: 5.

A few counts support this clonotype. The chain is built from TRBV20-1 and TRBJ2-6; maybe TRBD2 (5 bases). Germline-derived CDR1 and CDR2 are DFQATT and SNEGSKA (reference sequence). The CDR3 loop spans 17 amino acids. Deletions cut 0 bases from V and 4 bases from J, with 16 bases between. The CDR3 loop reads CSARDARERTGANVLTF. The CDR3 DNA is TGCAGTGCTAGAGATGCTCGGGAAAGGACGGGGGCCAACGTCCTGACTTTC.

Only a few counts were recorded for this clonotype. The V gene is TRBV6-2 or TRBV6-3, the J gene TRBJ1-6; possible D gene TRBD1, 5 bases. From germline, CDR1 is MNHEY and CDR2 SVGEGT. Trimming took off 7 bases at V and 5 bases at J, with 18 bases between the two ends. The CDR3 spans 16 residues. CDR3 sequence (DNA): TGTGCCAGCAATGGTCCTCTTGACAGAAATAATTCACCCCTCCACTTT. It yields the protein CASNGPLDRNNSPLHF.

This clonotype has just a few counts. V usage is TRBV7-9 and J usage is TRBJ2-7; D perhaps matches TRBD1 (5 bases). This CDR3 is 15 amino acids long. Trimming took 5 bases from V and 7 from J, leaving 21 bases between them. Germline lookup yields CDR1 SEHNR and CDR2 FQNEAQ (reference sequence). The DNA for the CDR3 is TGTGCCAGCAGCCTAGGGCAGGGATCCCTGCCTGAGCAGTACTTC. Translated: CASSLGQGSLPEQYF.

This clonotype came up a few times. This chain joins TRBV14 and TRBJ1-1; D is unresolved. Germline lookup yields CDR1 SGHDN and CDR2 FVKESK. The CDR3 is 13 amino acids. V was shortened by 4 bases and J by 1 base, with 7 bases between the two germline ends. This chain's CDR3 is CASSPAWNTEAFF. CDR3 DNA: TGTGCCAGCAGCCCCGCGTGGAACACTGAAGCTTTCTTT.

The chain links TRBV3-1 to TRBJ2-1; no clear D. V was cut by 1 base and J by 6 bases, with 10 bases left in between. The CDR3 sequence is 14 residues long. Germline V gives CDR1 LGHDT, CDR2 YNNKEL (reference sequence). As DNA, the CDR3 is TGTGCCAGCAGCCAAGGACGACAACCCAATGAGCAGTTCTTC. Translated, it gives CASSQGRQPNEQFF.

This clonotype showed up just a few times. The genes are TRBV7-3 and TRBJ2-1, with 7 bases fitting TRBD2. J gave up 1 base and V 5 bases, and 5 bases lay outside the gene matches. Germline CDR1 reads SGHTA; CDR2 reads FQGTGA. This CDR3 spans 15 amino acids. Here the CDR3 reads CASSEASGSYNEQFF. The CDR3 DNA follows: TGTGCCAGCAGCGAGGCTAGCGGTTCCTACAATGAGCAGTTCTTC.